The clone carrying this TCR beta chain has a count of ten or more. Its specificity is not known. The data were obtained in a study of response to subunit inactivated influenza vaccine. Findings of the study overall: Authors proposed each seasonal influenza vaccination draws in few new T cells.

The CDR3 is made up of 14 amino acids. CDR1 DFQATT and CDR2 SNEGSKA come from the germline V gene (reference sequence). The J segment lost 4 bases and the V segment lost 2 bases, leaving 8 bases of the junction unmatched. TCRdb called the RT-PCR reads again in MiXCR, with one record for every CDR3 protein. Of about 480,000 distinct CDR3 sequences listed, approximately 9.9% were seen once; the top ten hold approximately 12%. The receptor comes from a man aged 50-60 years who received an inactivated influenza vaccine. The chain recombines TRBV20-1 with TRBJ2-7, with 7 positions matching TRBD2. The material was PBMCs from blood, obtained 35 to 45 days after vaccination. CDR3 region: CSARSRDYLYEQYF. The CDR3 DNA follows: TGCAGTGCTAGAAGCCGGGACTATCTTTACGAGCAGTACTTC.